The clone carrying this T cell receptor beta chain showed up many times. Its antigen is unknown. TCRdb re-derived calls from the reads in MiXCR, one entry per CDR3 protein. The sample lists approximately 500,000 distinct CDR3 sequences, about 11% occurring once. This entry belongs to a study of T cell repertoires in cytomegalovirus infection. Study as a whole: Signatures in public TCR beta sequences pointed to both CMV infection and matching HLA type. Whole-study results and caveats: Based on cumulative public TCR beta family frequency, carriers of CMV plus the relevant HLA were identified. HLA-C-restricted CMV-specific TCR beta clonotypes prevailed in the ex vivo response.

V dropped 0 bases and J dropped 1 base, with 10 bases sitting between them. The germline gives CDR1 SGHTA, CDR2 FQGNSA. CDR3 length: 16 amino acids. The sequence was collected from a human donor in good health (CMV status not recorded). Some clones in this sample may be carry-over from other donors' samples. J is TRBJ1-5 and V is TRBV7-2; D might be TRBD1 (5 bases). The sequencing input was PBMCs. The CDR3 DNA is TGTGCCAGCAGCTTAGCGGAGGGGATCAGCAATCAGCCCCAGCATTTT. This encodes CASSLAEGISNQPQHF.